This T cell receptor beta chain was found in a study of post-analysis software for immune sequencing data. Study-wide findings and caveats: Samples sharing a preparation batch grouped tightly together when assessed by F measure. Patients showed TRBV5-6, TRBV5-1 and TRBV20-1 among five TRBV segments more frequent than in controls.

Only a few counts were recorded for this clonotype. Its antigen is undetermined. The CDR3 loop spans 13 amino acids. The V end lost 6 bases, the J end lost 9 bases, and 20 bases lay between the germline ends. Looked up from germline, CDR1 is SQVTM and CDR2 is ANQGSEA. Unique molecular identifiers had been added to the TCR beta cDNA libraries. Via MiXCR, TCRdb re-called the PCR reads, giving one row per CDR3 protein. The table includes under 650,000 distinct CDR3 sequences, around 44% detected once. V is TRBV29-1 and J is TRBJ2-5; tentative D call: TRBD2 (6 bases). Source material: blood. This sequence was found in a girl between 5 and 17 years old with multiple sclerosis. The CDR3 region is CSVGPWGGAAQYF. DNA of the CDR3: TGCAGCGTAGGACCCTGGGGCGGGGCGGCCCAGTACTTC.